The 16 T cell receptor beta chains given below trace back to one sample, sequenced in a study of T cell changes during pregnancy in multiple sclerosis. Assay: immunoSEQ multiplex PCR; the TCRdb copy retains only in-frame clones and omits some. In the table there are more than 35,000 clones, over 85% of which are singletons. The sample here was CD4+ T cells from peripheral blood mononuclear cells, taken after pregnancy. Receptors originate from a female donor in good health, enrolled as a control in a pregnancy study.

The V gene is TRBV4-2, the J gene TRBJ2-3; 12 nucleotides line up with TRBD2. Germline CDR1 reads LGHNA; CDR2 reads YNFKEQ. CDR3 length equals 20 residues. V shed 0 bases and J 4 bases; nucleotides not matched to a gene: 14. The CDR3 loop reads CASSQDSPALAGGRADTQYF. The CDR3 coding sequence is TGTGCCAGCAGCCAAGATAGCCCCGCCCTAGCGGGAGGGCGAGCAGATACGCAGTATTTT.

This clone has more than one count but fewer than ten. This chain joins TRBV27 and TRBJ2-1; 12 bases map to TRBD2. This CDR3 region has 16 residues. J gave up 10 bases and V 2 bases, and 9 bases lay outside the gene matches. Per germline, CDR1 MNHEY and CDR2 SMNVEV (reference sequence). CDR3 DNA: TGTGCCAGCAGTTTAGCTAGCGGGGGGGCCCTTGGGGAGCAGTTCTTC. Protein: CASSLASGGALGEQFF.

This sequence joins TRBV5-1 and TRBJ1-2; possible D gene TRBD1, 6 bases. The CDR3 is 17 amino acids. Germline assignment: CDR1 SGHRS and CDR2 YFSETQ. V lost 1 base and J lost 1, with 17 bases in between. The CDR3 sequence: CASSLIRGSQGNYGYTF. In nucleotides, the CDR3 is TGCGCCAGCAGCTTGATCAGGGGAAGTCAGGGTAACTATGGCTACACCTTC.

The sample holds a few counts of this clone. V is TRBV5-1 and J is TRBJ1-3, with TRBD1 as a possible D gene (5 bases). Trimming stripped 0 bases from V and 3 bases from J, with 13 bases between. CDR1 is SGHRS, CDR2 YFSETQ, per germline. This CDR3 spans 16 amino acids. The CDR3 protein is CASSLEGTPGGNTIYF. In nucleotides, the CDR3 is TGCGCCAGCAGCTTGGAAGGGACTCCGGGTGGAAACACCATATATTTT.

The CDR3 nucleotides are TGCGCCAGCAGCCAAGAGACAGGAAGCTTCTACGAGCAGTACTTC. Residues: CASSQETGSFYEQYF. The chain uses TRBV4-1 and TRBJ2-7; perhaps TRBD1 as D (6 bases). V lost 0 bases and J 3 bases, leaving 12 bases between the germline ends. Germline assignment: CDR1 MGHRA and CDR2 YSYEKL. The CDR3 extends over 15 amino acids.

The count of this clone is one. The chain joins TRBV4-1 to TRBJ2-3; perhaps TRBD2 as D (6 bases). The length of the CDR3 is 17 residues. Germline lookup yields CDR1 MGHRA and CDR2 YSYEKL. Trimming stripped 0 bases from V and 1 base from J, with 14 bases between. CDR3 protein: CASSQDPLRGRTDTQYF. The CDR3, as DNA: TGCGCCAGCAGCCAAGATCCCCTGCGGGGCCGCACAGATACGCAGTATTTT.

The J gene is TRBJ2-5, the V gene TRBV11-2; 7 nucleotides line up with TRBD2. Germline V CDR1 and CDR2: SGHAT, FQNNGV. This CDR3 has 14 residues. V shed 4 bases, J shed 3 bases, and the junction held 5 bases outside the gene matches. CDR3 region: CASSWNAGEETQYF. The CDR3, as DNA: TGTGCCAGCAGCTGGAACGCGGGGGAAGAGACCCAGTACTTC.

The chain couples TRBV14 to TRBJ1-6, with D uncertain. From germline, CDR1 is SGHDN and CDR2 FVKESK. This CDR3 is 17 amino acids long. Trimming stripped 0 bases from V and 9 bases from J, with 18 bases between. CDR3: CASSQDITGKGSSPLHF. DNA for the CDR3: TGTGCCAGCAGCCAAGATATAACCGGGAAGGGAAGTTCACCCCTCCACTTT.

The V and J genes are TRBV6-5 and TRBJ2-7; D is undetermined. The CDR3 spans 11 residues. V was clipped by 6 bases and J by 3 bases, with 6 bases between them. Germline assignment: CDR1 MNHEY and CDR2 SVGAGI. CDR3 coding DNA: TGTGCCAGCAGGCGGAACTACGAGCAGTACTTC. It encodes CASRRNYEQYF.

This clone appeared once. The chain couples TRBV6-5 to TRBJ1-6; D is possibly TRBD1 (5 bases). Trimming shortened V by 2 bases and J by 6 bases, and 11 bases separated the two germline ends. The CDR3 loop spans 15 amino acids. CDR1 is MNHEY and CDR2 is SVGAGI in the germline V gene. CDR3 protein: CASSYAGGLNSPLHF. DNA for the CDR3: TGTGCCAGCAGTTACGCGGGGGGACTTAATTCACCCCTCCACTTT.

The chain couples TRBV7-9 to TRBJ2-7, with 11 bases aligning to TRBD2. Losses at the gene ends were 5 bases for V and 4 bases for J; bases not matched to a gene: 10. Per the germline V gene, CDR1 is SEHNR and CDR2 is FQNEAQ (reference sequence). The CDR3 is 16 residues long. CDR3 sequence reads: CASSPRSGTSGYEQYF. The CDR3 DNA sequence: TGTGCCAGCAGCCCCCGCTCCGGGACTAGCGGTTACGAGCAGTACTTC.

The gene calls are TRBV5-4 and TRBJ1-5; a weak D match, TRBD1 (5 bases). The CDR3 consists of 14 residues. The ends were cut back, 4 bases at V and 1 base at J, with 9 bases in the middle. CDR1 and CDR2 (germline): SGHNT, YYREEE (reference sequence). CDR3 amino acids: CASSRGGSNQPQHF. In nucleotides, the CDR3 is TGTGCCAGCAGCCGGGGGGGAAGCAATCAGCCCCAGCATTTT.

The rearrangement uses TRBV5-4 and TRBJ2-5; TRBD2 matches 12 bases. Germline V lookup: CDR1 SGHNT, CDR2 YYREEE (reference sequence). V trimming: 0 bases; J trimming: 1 base; junction bases outside the gene matches: 4. The CDR3 covers 17 residues. The CDR3 loop is CASSLVATSGGQETQYF. Written as DNA, the CDR3 is TGTGCCAGCAGCTTGGTAGCGACTAGCGGGGGCCAAGAGACCCAGTACTTC.

The chain links TRBV6-5 to TRBJ1-6; TRBD1 is a possible D gene (5 bases). The CDR3 contains 15 residues. The germline V and J ends were trimmed by 4 bases and 9 bases, with 16 bases remaining between them. In germline, CDR1 is MNHEY, CDR2 SVGAGI. The CDR3 nucleotides read TGTGCCAGCAGTTTTGGACGGGGGAGTAGTTCACCCCTCCACTTT. Protein sequence: CASSFGRGSSSPLHF.

CDR3 nucleotide sequence: TGTGCCAGCGGGACAGGGACGAACACCGGGGAGCTGTTTTTT. The encoded protein is CASGTGTNTGELFF. The chain carries TRBV6-1 and TRBJ2-2, with 9 bases fitting TRBD1. The CDR3 is made up of 14 amino acids. V shed 8 bases, J shed 0 bases, and the junction held 1 base outside the gene matches. Germline CDR1 and CDR2: MNHNS and SASEGT.

The rearrangement uses TRBV19 and TRBJ2-1, with 9 bases identical to TRBD1. This CDR3 has 14 residues. CDR1 LNHDA and CDR2 SQIVND come from the germline V gene (reference sequence). V lost 6 bases to trimming and J lost 9 bases; unmatched junction nucleotides: 9. CDR3 nucleotides: TGTGCCAGTAGCCCCGGGACAGGGCCCTTTGAGCAGTTCTTC. This encodes CASSPGTGPFEQFF.